This entry concerns a single T cell receptor (beta chain). Its cognate antigen is unknown. This sample is part of a study of memory CD4+ T cells and cytomegalovirus serostatus. The study's findings and limits: Suggested: most of the CMV-linked TCR signature lies in CD4+ memory cells.

In the authors' workflow: Out-of-frame sequences were removed, leaving 2 million or so distinct TCRbeta sequences. Clones were read by immunoSEQ multiplex PCR, and TCRdb kept only the in-frame ones, dropping some. The V and J calls and clone size are taken from that table; D and trimming were inferred from the DNA. The sample has 50,000 or so clones, 82% seen once. Single viable CD3+CD4+CD8-CD45RO+ cells were sorted as the memory CD4+ T cells. Donors' CMV status reflects serum IgG against pp150, pp28, p38, p52. The germline V gene has CDR1 LNHDA and CDR2 SQIVND (reference sequence). V was clipped by 6 bases and J by 5 bases, with 8 bases between them. The CDR3 has 13 residues.

The gene calls are TRBV19 and TRBJ1-6; D might be TRBD1 (5 bases). Sequenced: memory CD4+ T cells from blood. This TCR came from an adult in good health and CMV-seronegative. The CDR3 coding sequence is TGTGCCAGTAGGACCAGGGATAATTCACCCCTCCACTTT. Residues: CASRTRDNSPLHF.